A selection of T cell receptor beta chains follows, all from one sample in a study of blood T cell repertoires in COVID-19. Only in-frame clones appear in the TCRdb table, and some are missing; sequencing was by immunoSEQ multiplex PCR. This sample carries about 270,000 clones, around nine tenths of them seen once, and the ten largest clones take about 10%. Sample: peripheral blood. These receptors came from a man aged 40-49 years with active or convalescent COVID-19. Each CDR3 is given with its conserved first and last residue. Fields, in order: CDR3 DNA, CDR3 protein, clone size, V gene, D gene, J gene. The D gene is left open where the match is weak. Clone size is not always given. Where it is, it says once, few, many or a class for expanded clones.

TGTGCCAGCAGCTTGGGTGTATCGTCAGGGGTGCAGTTCTTC CASSLGVSSGVQFF . TRBV5-5 . TRBJ2-1
TGTGCCAGCAGCGTAGGGGGCAGGGGGCAAGGCAATGAGCAGTTCTTC CASSVGGRGQGNEQFF . TRBV9 TRBD1 TRBJ2-1
TGTGCCAGCAGCTTGGCTGGCGGGGGCCGGGATACGCAGTATTTT CASSLAGGGRDTQYF . TRBV5-6 . TRBJ2-3
TGTGCCAGCAGCAAATTTTGGGAGTGCGGCTATGGCTACACCTTC CASSKFWECGYGYTF . TRBV21-1 . TRBJ1-2
TGTGCCATCAGGGGACAGGGGCTCAACACCGGGGAGCTGTTTTTT CAIRGQGLNTGELFF . TRBV10-3 TRBD1 TRBJ2-2
TGTGCCTGGAGTGTTATAGGACAAAAAGCTTTCTTT CAWSVIGQKAFF . TRBV30 . TRBJ1-1
TGTGCCAGTATGAGGGGGTTAAGGCAAGCTTTCTTT CASMRGLRQAFF . TRBV19 . TRBJ1-1
TGTGCCAGCAGTCCCCAACTAGCGGGGGCGGATACGCAGTATTTT CASSPQLAGADTQYF . TRBV28 TRBD2 TRBJ2-3
TGTGCCAGCAGCCAAGAAGGCCCCGGGGGTGAGCAGTTCTTC CASSQEGPGGEQFF . TRBV3-1/TRBV3-2 . TRBJ2-1
TGTGCCAGCAGCCTTAGGACAGGGGATTCACCCCTCCACTTT CASSLRTGDSPLHF . TRBV14 TRBD1 TRBJ1-6
TGTGCCAGCAGCTTGGAGGGGACAGCCCTGGGCACTGAAGCTTTCTTT CASSLEGTALGTEAFF . TRBV5-4 TRBD1 TRBJ1-1
TGTGCCAGCAGCCAATTGGACAGCGAACCTGCTAACTATGGCTACACCTTC CASSQLDSEPANYGYTF . TRBV16 . TRBJ1-2
TGTGCCAGCAGCCAGGGTTCATTTAATGGCTACACCTTC CASSQGSFNGYTF . TRBV28 . TRBJ1-2
TGCAGCGCCACGGGGGGAGACTACAATGAGCAGTTCTTC CSATGGDYNEQFF . TRBV29-1 TRBD2 TRBJ2-1
TGTGCCAGCAGTGACTCCGGATCACCCCTCCACTTT CASSDSGSPLHF once TRBV28 . TRBJ1-6
TGTGCCACCAGTGTTCAGGGGGCCATTACAACCCCTAACTATGGCTACACCTTC CATSVQGAITTPNYGYTF . TRBV24-1 TRBD1 TRBJ1-2
TGTGCCAGCAGCCTAAACAGGGAGAGTTCACCCCTCCACTTT CASSLNRESSPLHF . TRBV3-1/TRBV3-2 . TRBJ1-6
TGCGCCAGCAGCTTGGAAGGGGCGAACACTGAAGCTTTCTTT CASSLEGANTEAFF . TRBV5-1 . TRBJ1-1
TGTGCCAGCAGCCCCCGGGACAGGGGGTTAAATGAGCAGTTCTTC CASSPRDRGLNEQFF . TRBV7-2 TRBD1 TRBJ2-1
TGTGCCAGCGTTAAAACTAGCTTCCATGAGCAGTTCTTC CASVKTSFHEQFF . TRBV6-5 . TRBJ2-1
TGTGCCAGCAGCTCGCGACACGTGACCGGGGAGCTGTTTTTT CASSSRHVTGELFF . TRBV11-2 . TRBJ2-2
TGCAGCGTAGAAGGACAGTACAATGAGCAGTTCTTC CSVEGQYNEQFF . TRBV29-1 . TRBJ2-1
TGTGCCAGCAGCCGCGGACAGAGACCTAATTCACCCCTCCACTTT CASSRGQRPNSPLHF . TRBV14 . TRBJ1-6
TGTGCCAGCAGTCCCGGACTCCTATACGAGCAGTACTTC CASSPGLLYEQYF . TRBV12-3/TRBV12-4 . TRBJ2-7
TGTGCCAGTACTGGGACAGGGGTTGGCAATCAGCCCCAGCATTTT CASTGTGVGNQPQHF . TRBV19 TRBD1 TRBJ1-5